These 17 T cell receptor beta chains were all obtained from the same sample, sequenced in a study of cytomegalovirus exposure and HLA in healthy donors. PCR amplification relied on 60 Vbeta primers (plus 13 Jbeta primers). The repertoire was sequenced with immunoSEQ multiplex PCR; TCRdb's copy has only in-frame clones and lacks some. The sample has 120,000 to 150,000 clones, more than 75% seen once. The sequencing sample was made of PBMCs. The receptors derive from a man aged 18 to 30 in good health and CMV-seronegative.

The chain is built from TRBV19 and TRBJ1-2; D unresolved. The germline V gene has CDR1 LNHDA and CDR2 SQIVND (reference sequence). The CDR3 runs to 16 residues. Trimming pared 3 bases from V and 1 base from J, leaving 15 bases between. Written as DNA, the CDR3 is TGTGCCAGTAGTATCCTCAACAGAGAATTTAACTATGGCTACACCTTC. Translation gives CASSILNREFNYGYTF.

This clone was detected a few times. This chain links TRBV5-8 with TRBJ2-7; possible D gene TRBD2, 5 bases. This CDR3 comprises 12 residues. Germline CDR1 reads SGHTS; CDR2 reads YDEGEE. V shed 3 bases and J shed 9 bases, with 13 bases lying between them. The CDR3 nucleotides read TGTGCCAGCAGCTCATCCCTGGGAGCGCAGTACTTC. It translates to CASSSSLGAQYF.

This clone has more than one count but fewer than ten. The chain uses TRBV19 and TRBJ1-6; 7 bases align to TRBD1. The J segment lost 7 bases and the V segment lost 6 bases, leaving 6 bases of the junction unmatched. The CDR3 is 14 amino acids. Germline CDR1 is LNHDA and CDR2 is SQIVND (reference sequence). The CDR3 region has the DNA TGTGCCAGTAGGACGGACAGGAGAAATTCACCCCTCCACTTT. This gives the protein CASRTDRRNSPLHF.

The J gene is TRBJ2-3, the V gene TRBV27; 8 bases line up with TRBD1. CDR1 MNHEY and CDR2 SMNVEV come from the germline V gene (reference sequence). CDR3 length: 15 residues. Trimming at V came to 2 bases and at J to 7 bases, leaving 8 bases not matched to a gene. CDR3 residues: CASSLGRGRAYTQYF. DNA of the CDR3: TGTGCCAGCAGTTTAGGCAGGGGGCGAGCATATACGCAGTATTTT.

The chain uses TRBV5-1 and TRBJ1-5, with TRBD1 identical over 8 bases. Germline V CDR1 and CDR2: SGHRS, YFSETQ. V shed 8 bases, J shed 2 bases, and the junction held 9 bases outside the gene matches. CDR3 size: 15 residues. The DNA for the CDR3 is TGCGCCAGGACGTCAACAGGGGGTGGCAATCAGCCCCAGCATTTT. Its protein is CARTSTGGGNQPQHF.

This clone was counted a few times. V is TRBV5-6 and J is TRBJ2-1; a weak D match, TRBD1 (6 bases). Germline loops: CDR1 SGHDT, CDR2 YYEEEE. This CDR3 comprises 14 residues. Trimming removed 4 bases at V and 4 bases at J, with 12 bases between. In DNA, the CDR3 is TGTGCCAGCAGCCCAGGGGAAAAGTACAATGAGCAGTTCTTC. It yields the protein CASSPGEKYNEQFF.

This chain uses TRBV27 with TRBJ1-2, with D unclear. V gave up 0 bases and J gave up 0 bases, with 8 bases separating them. Germline V gene data show CDR1 as MNHEY and CDR2 as SMNVEV (reference sequence). The CDR3 contains 15 residues. DNA for the CDR3: TGTGCCAGCAGTTTATCGAGGAGAGCTAACTATGGCTACACCTTC. Encoded protein: CASSLSRRANYGYTF.

The V call is TRBV7-2, the J call TRBJ1-1, with 7 bases aligning to TRBD1. Germline CDR1 and CDR2: SGHTA and FQGNSA. This CDR3 spans 14 amino acids. Germline trimming cut 5 bases from V and 6 bases from J; bases unmatched to any gene: 9. The CDR3 is CASSHRGYFAEAFF. CDR3 bases: TGTGCCAGCAGCCACAGGGGTTATTTCGCTGAAGCTTTCTTT.

The genes are TRBV10-2 and TRBJ2-7; 11 nucleotides line up with TRBD1. With 10 bases clipped from V and 7 bases from J, the junction kept 15 bases outside the gene matches. CDR3 length: 15 residues. Germline assignment: CDR1 WSHSY and CDR2 SAAADI. The CDR3 sequence is CATTDRGRNVVEQYF. CDR3 in DNA: TGCGCCACCACGGACAGGGGGCGAAACGTTGTTGAGCAGTACTTC.

J is TRBJ2-5 and V is TRBV29-1, with D perhaps TRBD2 (6 bases). Germline V gene sequence: CDR1 SQVTM, CDR2 ANQGSEA. Trimming took 4 bases from V and 2 from J, leaving 14 bases between them. The CDR3 totals 14 residues. The CDR3 DNA follows: TGCAGCGTTGTGGAGGGGACCCAACAAGAGACCCAGTACTTC. Translation: CSVVEGTQQETQYF. Full variable domain (missing parts from reference TRBV29-1 and TRBJ2-5): SAVISQKPSRDICQRGTSLTIQCQVDSQVTMMFWYRQQPGQSLTLIATANQGSEATYESGFVIDKFPISRPNLTFSTLTVSNMSPEDSSIYLCSVVEGTQQETQYFGPGTRLLVL.

This chain links TRBV2 with TRBJ2-1; D possibly corresponds to TRBD2 (6 bases). V was pared by 3 bases and J by 6 bases, with 15 bases between. The germline gives CDR1 SNHLY, CDR2 FYNNEI. CDR3 length equals 15 residues. CDR3 coding DNA: TGTGCCAGCAGTGAGCAGGGACTCTCATCCAATGAGCAGTTCTTC. Translated: CASSEQGLSSNEQFF.

The chain joins TRBV6-1 to TRBJ2-3; D may be TRBD1 (6 bases). Trimming pared 6 bases from V and 2 bases from J, leaving 12 bases between. This CDR3 region has 14 residues. Germline V gene lookup returns CDR1 MNHNS and CDR2 SASEGT. The CDR3 here is CASREGQLTDTQYF. The CDR3 nucleotides are TGTGCCAGCAGAGAGGGACAACTCACAGATACGCAGTATTTT.

The rearrangement uses TRBV4-2 and TRBJ2-3, with 10 bases that match TRBD2. Germline V lookup: CDR1 LGHNA, CDR2 YNFKEQ. The CDR3 consists of 18 residues. V shed 0 bases and J 2 bases; nucleotides not matched to a gene: 8. Here the CDR3 reads CASSQDAASGGYTDTQYF. The CDR3 nucleotides read TGTGCCAGCAGCCAAGATGCGGCTAGCGGGGGATACACAGATACGCAGTATTTT.

CDR3 DNA: TGTGCCAGCAGTAAAGACAGAAGTGATGAAAAACTGTTTTTT. Its protein is CASSKDRSDEKLFF. The chain couples TRBV6-5 to TRBJ1-4; TRBD1 is a possible D gene (5 bases). CDR1 MNHEY and CDR2 SVGAGI come from the germline V gene. The CDR3 loop spans 14 amino acids. With 5 bases removed from V and 6 bases from J, the gap between germline ends came to 13 bases.

This chain uses TRBV5-1 with TRBJ2-3; 8 nucleotides match TRBD2. Germline V gives CDR1 SGHRS, CDR2 YFSETQ. The ends lost 4 bases at V and 3 bases at J; junction bases unmatched: 10. The length of the CDR3 is 16 residues. CDR3 bases: TGCGCCAGCAGCCCGGAAGCGGGAGTGAGGACAGATACGCAGTATTTT. This translates into CASSPEAGVRTDTQYF.

The rearrangement joins TRBV7-2 to TRBJ1-5; D may be TRBD1 (6 bases). This CDR3 comprises 15 residues. V dropped 0 bases and J dropped 4 bases, with 10 bases sitting between them. CDR1 and CDR2 from the germline V gene are SGHTA and FQGNSA. CDR3 sequence (DNA): TGTGCCAGCAGCTTAGCGGCAGGGGCTAATCAGCCCCAGCATTTT. This sequence encodes CASSLAAGANQPQHF.

The gene calls are TRBV6-6 and TRBJ2-7; D possibly corresponds to TRBD2 (6 bases). V was shortened by 2 bases and J by 4 bases, with 18 bases between the two germline ends. Germline V gene sequence: CDR1 MNHNY, CDR2 SVGAGI (reference sequence). The CDR3 covers 16 residues. The CDR3 nucleotides read TGTGCCAGCAGTTACGGCGGGGCAGGGCGGCAATACGAGCAGTACTTC. Translation gives CASSYGGAGRQYEQYF.